This TCR beta chain was recovered during a study of blood T cell repertoires in COVID-19. Study-wide context: The cDNA or gDNA used as material had been derived from T cells, B-cell-depleted T cells, or PBMCs.

The method was immunoSEQ multiplex PCR; TCRdb's version includes in-frame clones alone and lacks a portion of them. This table holds about 230,000 clones, roughly 86% found once. Which cohort a participant joined came from the clinical history participants gave. From germline, CDR1 is MNHEY and CDR2 SMNVEV (reference sequence). V was pared by 0 bases and J by 8 bases, with 10 bases between. This CDR3 contains 13 residues. This chain connects TRBV27 to TRBJ1-1; no reliable D call. Sequenced input: PBMCs or T cells enriched from blood (not recorded which). The source is a woman aged 25-40 years with acute COVID-19. The chain's CDR3 is CASSLSIGVEAFF. The CDR3 bases are TGTGCCAGCAGTTTATCGATCGGGGTAGAAGCTTTCTTT.